The TCR beta chain described here comes from a study of blood T cell repertoires in COVID-19. The wider study: Acute and convalescent COVID-19 specimens originated in the United States, Italy and Spain. Sources were T cells, B-cell-depleted T cells, or PBMCs; the material itself was cDNA or gDNA.

In germline, CDR1 is MNHEY, CDR2 SVGAGI. CDR3 length: 14 residues. The V gene end was trimmed by 2 bases and the J gene end by 5 bases; junction bases not matched to a gene: 2. Authors' data handling: It was from reference gene primer amplification that nucleated cell counts were estimated. Using immunoSEQ multiplex PCR, the repertoire was profiled, and TCRdb retains in-frame clones only, with some absent. V, J and clone size reflect that table, while D and trimming were determined from the DNA. The table shows about 170,000 clones, with roughly nine tenths occurring only once. Input material: peripheral blood. This receptor was identified in a man between 70 and 80 years old with acute or convalescent COVID-19. V gene TRBV6-5 combines with J gene TRBJ1-5, with 8 bases fitting TRBD1. CDR3 DNA: TGTGCCAGCAGTTACCAGACAGGGGATCAGCCCCAGCATTTT. As protein: CASSYQTGDQPQHF.